Shown below are 8 T cell receptor beta chains from a single sample sequenced in a study of blood T cell repertoires in COVID-19 (dated by TCRdb to about 2020). The library was made by the immunoSEQ multiplex PCR assay. Drawn from immuneACCESS, this table holds only the in-frame rearrangements with V and J called that TCRdb kept. Clones are partly lost; checked studies trace under half to an unresolved V gene and leave the rest unexplained. This sample gives just over 60,000 clones in total; over 60% of them show up just once. Approximately 21% of the sample comes from the top ten. Material for sequencing was peripheral blood. The source is a man aged 25 to 40 with COVID-19, enrolled during active disease.

The V gene is TRBV28, the J gene TRBJ2-7; no clear D. Trimming took off 5 bases at V and 2 bases at J, with 10 bases between the two ends. Germline V gene lookup returns CDR1 MDHEN and CDR2 SYDVKM. The CDR3 spans 13 residues. CDR3 amino acids: CASSITRTYEQYF. DNA of the CDR3: TGTGCCAGCAGTATAACAAGAACCTACGAGCAGTACTTC. The full variable domain, rest sourced from reference TRBV28 and TRBJ2-7, is DVKVTQSSRYLVKRTGEKVFLECVQDMDHENMFWYRQDPGLGLRLIYFSYDVKMKEKGDIPEGYSVSREKKERFSLILESASTNQTSMYLCASSITRTYEQYFGPGTRLTVT.

The CDR3 nucleotides read TGTGCCAGCAGTTACTCAGGGGCAAGTCCCTACGAGCAGTACTTC. Translation: CASSYSGASPYEQYF. This chain connects TRBV6-5 to TRBJ2-7; possible D gene TRBD1, 5 bases. The ends were cut back, 0 bases at V and 2 bases at J, with 11 bases in the middle. CDR1 and CDR2 (germline): MNHEY, SVGAGI. CDR3 length: 15 amino acids.

V usage is TRBV28 and J usage is TRBJ2-2; D uncertain. There are 12 residues in the CDR3. Looked up from germline, CDR1 is MDHEN and CDR2 is SYDVKM. Between the trimmed V and J ends, which lost 3 bases and 6 bases, there was a span of 5 bases. The CDR3 nucleotides are TGTGCCAGCAGTTTCAGTTCCGGGGAGCTGTTTTTT. Amino acid sequence: CASSFSSGELFF.

The chain uses TRBV27 and TRBJ2-2; TRBD2 aligns across 8 bases. This CDR3 has 19 residues. Germline lookup yields CDR1 MNHEY and CDR2 SMNVEV (reference sequence). The V and J ends lost 5 bases and 4 bases, in that order; junction bases with no gene match: 18. The CDR3 reads CASSPLIDPAGGLTGELFF. The CDR3 nucleotides are TGTGCCAGCAGTCCCCTTATTGACCCTGCGGGGGGTCTCACCGGGGAGCTGTTTTTT.

The chain couples TRBV7-3 to TRBJ2-1; 12 bases agree with TRBD2. The ends lost 5 bases at V and 7 bases at J; junction bases unmatched: 3. CDR1 and CDR2 from the germline V gene are SGHTA and FQGTGA. This CDR3 is 14 amino acids long. CDR3 region: CASSRTSGINEQFF. The CDR3 DNA follows: TGTGCCAGCAGCCGGACTAGCGGGATTAATGAGCAGTTCTTC.

This rearrangement joins TRBV7-8 to TRBJ1-6; 9 bases agree with TRBD1. Per the germline V gene, CDR1 is SGHVS and CDR2 is FQNEAQ. The CDR3 runs 16 residues. Trimming at V came to 4 bases and at J to 3 bases, leaving 4 bases not matched to a gene. This chain's CDR3 is CASSSWGQGYNSPLHF. The CDR3 DNA sequence: TGTGCCAGCAGCTCGTGGGGACAGGGCTATAATTCACCCCTCCACTTT.

The chain recombines TRBV30 with TRBJ1-1; D uncertain. Trimming cost V 0 bases and J 1 base, with 6 bases left between them. Germline CDR1 is GTSNPN and CDR2 is SVGIG (reference sequence). The CDR3 is made up of 13 amino acids. CDR3 nucleotide sequence: TGTGCCTGGAGTGTCCTAGAGAACACTGAAGCTTTCTTT. Its protein is CAWSVLENTEAFF.

The chain links TRBV5-4 to TRBJ2-7; perhaps TRBD1 as D (6 bases). The ends were cut back, 4 bases at V and 4 bases at J, with 15 bases in the middle. The CDR3 extends over 14 amino acids. Germline CDR1 SGHNT, CDR2 YYREEE (reference sequence). Here the CDR3 DNA reads TGTGCCAGCAGCCATCGGGACACCCCGTACGAGCAGTACTTC. Its protein product is CASSHRDTPYEQYF.